The clone carrying this TCR beta chain was seen only a few times. What it binds is unknown. This entry belongs to a study of vaccination effects on CD4 cells after COVID-19. The study, taken as a whole, reports: The study found that only 1 of 255 vaccine-induced clones from healthy vaccinees cross-reacted with common cold coronaviruses.

Trimming removed 2 bases from V and 8 bases from J, with 13 bases in between. Germline V gives CDR1 MNHNS, CDR2 SASEGT. The length of the CDR3 is 14 residues. Expansion with viral peptide pools was applied to antigen-specific CD4+ T cells by the ViraFEST assay prior to sequencing. CD4+ T cells were isolated after about nine days of culture. None of the vaccinated had previously contracted SARS-CoV-2, and their nucleocapsid antibodies tested negative. They grew 2 million to 2.5 million PBMC in each well, adding about 9.5 IU/ml IL-2 and 7.5 to 10 ug/ml peptides. On day 3 and again on day 7, half the medium was replaced with IL-2 medium. Generated by immunoSEQ multiplex PCR, the TCRdb table keeps only in-frame clones and is missing some. Among approximately 25,000 clones listed, roughly 68% were seen once.

The sample in question was CD4+ T cells from PBMCs cultured with HCoV-NL63 spike peptides, obtained before COVID-19 vaccination. The receptor was isolated from a human donor who received a COVID-19 vaccine. The chain recombines TRBV6-1 with TRBJ2-1, with D possibly matching TRBD2 (5 bases). CDR3 DNA sequence: TGTGCCAGCAGTGAATCTAGAGGGAGCGATGAGCAGTTCTTC. Protein sequence: CASSESRGSDEQFF.